The 25 T cell receptor beta chains listed next were all sequenced from one sample in a study of T-cell reconstitution after alpha-beta-depleted transplantation in children. Preparation of the TCRbeta library was carried out with unique molecular identifiers. Each CDR3 protein gets one entry after TCRdb re-called the PCR reads with MiXCR. Of under 450,000 distinct CDR3 sequences in the sample, 15% to 20% are singletons; the top ten hold approximately 29%. The sample in question was PBMCs, mostly from graft donor cells, obtained 360 days after TCRalphabeta/CD19-depleted stem cell transplant. These receptors all come from a boy less than two years old who had a stem cell transplant for Wiskott-Aldrich syndrome, so the T cells may come from the graft donor.

This clonotype turned up a few times. The J gene is TRBJ2-4, the V gene TRBV4-1; D is possibly TRBD1 (5 bases). Trimming cost V 1 base and J 3 bases, with 16 bases left between them. The CDR3 totals 17 residues. Germline CDR1 is MGHRA and CDR2 is YSYEKL. The CDR3 DNA reads as TGCGCCAGCAGCCAAGTACCAGACAGAATGGTCAAAAACATTCAGTACTTC. Translating gives CASSQVPDRMVKNIQYF.

The gene calls are TRBV7-2 and TRBJ2-1, with 7 bases fitting TRBD2. The V and J ends lost 0 bases and 0 bases, in that order; junction bases with no gene match: 14. CDR1 and CDR2 (germline): SGHTA, FQGNSA. The CDR3 has 20 residues. CDR3 DNA: TGTGCCAGCAGCTTAGCTGCGGCCTATTGGCGGGAGTTCTCCTACAATGAGCAGTTCTTC. Its translation is CASSLAAAYWREFSYNEQFF.

The chain joins TRBV20-1 to TRBJ2-7; D possibly matches TRBD1 or TRBD2 (5 bases each). Germline-derived CDR1 and CDR2 are DFQATT and SNEGSKA (reference sequence). The CDR3 spans 13 residues. V dropped 4 bases and J dropped 6 bases, with 16 bases sitting between them. DNA of the CDR3: TGCAGTGCTACCCCCGGGACGACGGGCGAGCAGTACTTC. This gives the protein CSATPGTTGEQYF.

This clonotype was counted a few times. This CDR3 is CASSQDSGRGKTQYF. The CDR3 bases are TGTGCCAGCAGCCAAGACTCGGGCCGAGGAAAGACCCAGTACTTC. The chain employs TRBV3-1 and TRBJ2-5, with D unclear. Germline V gene data show CDR1 as LGHDT and CDR2 as YNNKEL (reference sequence). The CDR3 is 15 amino acids. Trimming stripped 0 bases from V and 6 bases from J, with 14 bases between.

In its sample, this clonotype was seen once. The chain joins TRBV5-1 to TRBJ2-7; D perhaps matches TRBD1 (5 bases). V lost 1 base to trimming and J lost 3 bases, with 11 bases between them. Germline V lookup: CDR1 SGHRS, CDR2 YFSETQ. This CDR3 is built from 14 residues. CDR3 region: CASSLSGWVYEQYF. The CDR3 DNA sequence: TGCGCCAGCAGCTTGTCAGGGTGGGTCTACGAGCAGTACTTC.

The table lists this clonotype with a few counts. V and J are TRBV7-9 and TRBJ1-1, with D possibly being TRBD1 (5 bases). Germline-derived CDR1 and CDR2 are SEHNR and FQNEAQ (reference sequence). This CDR3 comprises 14 residues. V was trimmed by 8 bases and J by 2 bases, leaving 15 bases between them. CDR3 sequence: CASLPGQGNTEAFF. CDR3 bases: TGTGCCAGCCTTCCCGGGCAGGGAAACACTGAAGCTTTCTTT.

This clonotype was seen only a few times. The chain links TRBV6-1 to TRBJ2-1, with 7 positions matching TRBD2. Germline CDR1 is MNHNS and CDR2 is SASEGT. CDR3 length: 15 residues. Trimming took 6 bases from V and 7 from J; bases not matched to a gene: 12. CDR3 loop: CASSSRLAVRNEQFF. The CDR3 nucleotides are TGTGCCAGCAGCTCCCGCCTAGCGGTCCGAAATGAGCAGTTCTTC.

In its sample, this clonotype was seen a few times. The chain carries TRBV10-3 and TRBJ2-3; weak D call: TRBD2 (6 bases). V lost 6 bases, J lost 9 bases, and 19 bases lay in between. The CDR3 is 14 residues long. Germline V lookup: CDR1 ENHRY, CDR2 SYGVKD. CDR3 residues: CAIRGTSSRDTQYF. In DNA form, the CDR3 reads TGTGCCATCAGAGGGACTTCCTCCAGGGACACGCAGTATTTT.

The rearrangement links TRBV11-2 to TRBJ2-3, with D unclear. V was clipped by 5 bases and J by 10 bases, with 10 bases between them. The CDR3 runs to 11 residues. Germline V gives CDR1 SGHAT, CDR2 FQNNGV. The CDR3 loop reads CASSLGEAQYF. The CDR3 DNA sequence: TGTGCCAGCAGCCTCGGTGAGGCGCAGTATTTT.

This sequence joins TRBV9 and TRBJ2-1; D is unresolved. V dropped 3 bases and J dropped 10 bases, with 17 bases sitting between them. The germline gives CDR1 SGDLS, CDR2 YYNGEE. The CDR3 consists of 14 residues. The CDR3 nucleotides are TGTGCCAGCAGCGCCCTTCTAGACCTGGGCGAGCAGTTCTTC. It codes for CASSALLDLGEQFF.

The chain couples TRBV4-3 to TRBJ2-4, with 9 bases that match TRBD2. Germline V gene lookup returns CDR1 LGHNA and CDR2 YSLEER. CDR3 length equals 14 residues. The trim removed 4 bases at V and 9 bases at J, leaving 7 bases unmatched. The CDR3 region is CASSRTRGGGIQYF. CDR3 DNA sequence: TGCGCCAGCAGCCGAACACGCGGGGGGGGCATTCAGTACTTC.

This clonotype was observed many times. The chain combines TRBV20-1 with TRBJ1-5; D unclear. The CDR3 loop spans 13 amino acids. Germline loops: CDR1 DFQATT, CDR2 SNEGSKA (reference sequence). Between the trimmed V and J ends, which lost 3 bases and 0 bases, there was a span of 6 bases. The CDR3 nucleotides read TGCAGTGCTAGGGCAGATAGCAATCAGCCCCAGCATTTT. It yields the protein CSARADSNQPQHF.

This clonotype was counted only a few times. This chain's CDR3 is CASSSPGQGTVEQFF. In nucleotides, the CDR3 is TGTGCCAGCAGCTCGCCGGGACAGGGGACGGTTGAGCAGTTCTTC. The V call is TRBV7-9, the J call TRBJ2-1, with 10 bases matching TRBD1. After removal of 4 bases from V and 9 bases from J, the junction contained 9 bases not matched to a gene. The CDR3 contains 15 residues. The germline V gene has CDR1 SEHNR and CDR2 FQNEAQ (reference sequence).

This clonotype was detected only a few times. This chain links TRBV12-3 or TRBV12-4 with TRBJ2-7, with D possibly being TRBD2 (6 bases). V was cut by 5 bases and J by 6 bases, with 14 bases left in between. CDR3 size: 13 residues. CDR3 in amino acids: CASSITTRAEQYF. DNA for the CDR3: TGTGCCAGCAGTATAACGACTAGAGCCGAGCAGTACTTC.

The chain links TRBV6-2 or TRBV6-3 to TRBJ2-7; 8 bases fit TRBD1. V dropped 2 bases and J dropped 2; count of bases not matched to a gene: 2. This CDR3 is 14 amino acids long. Per the germline V gene, CDR1 is MNHEY and CDR2 is SVGEGT. The CDR3 region has the DNA TGTGCCAGCAGTTACGGCAGGGGGCCCTACGAGCAGTACTTC. This encodes CASSYGRGPYEQYF.

This clonotype was counted a few times. The chain links TRBV11-1 to TRBJ2-6; TRBD1 is a possible D gene (6 bases). The CDR3 totals 18 residues. Germline CDR1 reads SGHAT; CDR2 reads FQDESV (reference sequence). The V gene lost 2 bases and the J gene lost 0 bases, with 14 bases spanning the gap. The DNA of the CDR3 is TGTGCCAGCAGCTTAAAGGGCAGGGGCCTCTCTGGGGCCAACGTCCTGACTTTC. This gives the protein CASSLKGRGLSGANVLTF.

The sample holds a few counts of this clonotype. The chain recombines TRBV5-1 with TRBJ2-7, with D possibly being TRBD2 (5 bases). Per the germline V gene, CDR1 is SGHRS and CDR2 is YFSETQ. This CDR3 comprises 14 residues. The V gene lost 1 base and the J gene lost 4 bases, with 12 bases spanning the gap. CDR3 coding DNA: TGCGCCAGCAGCTTGAGTTCCCCGGGGTACGAGCAGTACTTC. Translating gives CASSLSSPGYEQYF.

The gene calls are TRBV20-1 and TRBJ2-6; D is unclear. Germline-derived CDR1 and CDR2 are DFQATT and SNEGSKA (reference sequence). The CDR3 length is 15 residues. Trimming removed 1 base from V and 2 bases from J, with 9 bases in between. CDR3 protein: CSARAGTAGANVLTF. The CDR3 DNA sequence: TGCAGTGCTAGAGCTGGTACGGCTGGGGCCAACGTCCTGACTTTC.

The CDR3 here is CSVDKRTVETQYF. In nucleotides, the CDR3 is TGCAGCGTTGACAAAAGAACAGTGGAGACCCAGTACTTC. V gene TRBV29-1 combines with J gene TRBJ2-5; no firm D call. The CDR3 loop spans 13 amino acids. Germline-derived CDR1 and CDR2 are SQVTM and ANQGSEA. Trimming left V 3 bases short and J 5 bases short, with 13 bases between.

This clonotype has just a few counts. The chain combines TRBV5-1 with TRBJ2-5, with D unclear. V dropped 5 bases and J dropped 2 bases, with 10 bases sitting between them. The CDR3 is 13 amino acids. Germline CDR1 SGHRS, CDR2 YFSETQ. CDR3 DNA sequence: TGCGCCAGCAGAGGGCCAGATCAAGAGACCCAGTACTTC. This gives the protein CASRGPDQETQYF.

V usage is TRBV10-3 and J usage is TRBJ1-1; D gene unclear. V was cut by 8 bases and J by 6 bases, with 13 bases left in between. CDR3 length equals 12 residues. Germline values: CDR1 ENHRY, CDR2 SYGVKD. As DNA, the CDR3 is TGTGCCATCCTTAACCCGCCCGCTGAAGCTTTCTTT. Its protein is CAILNPPAEAFF.

The V and J genes are TRBV12-3 or TRBV12-4 and TRBJ2-3; 8 bases are shared with TRBD1. V gave up 3 bases and J gave up 2 bases; unmatched junction bases: 13. This CDR3 region has 18 residues. The CDR3 sequence: CASSLARSADRATDTQYF. The DNA for the CDR3 is TGTGCCAGCAGTTTGGCCAGGTCGGCGGACAGGGCCACAGATACGCAGTATTTT.

This clonotype was detected a few times. The V and J genes are TRBV30 and TRBJ2-7; 7 bases agree with TRBD1. Germline CDR1 GTSNPN, CDR2 SVGIG (reference sequence). J was trimmed by 6 bases and V by 3 bases; bases with no gene match: 11. The CDR3 consists of 14 residues. Here the CDR3 reads CAWSPGTVVSEQYF. The CDR3 nucleotides read TGTGCCTGGAGCCCCGGGACAGTCGTGAGCGAGCAGTACTTC.

DNA of the CDR3: TGCGCCAGCAGCCAAGGGGACTACCCCCCCACAGATACGCAGTATTTT. Its translation: CASSQGDYPPTDTQYF. This rearrangement joins TRBV5-1 to TRBJ2-3; 7 positions agree with TRBD2. After removal of 4 bases from V and 2 bases from J, the junction contained 10 bases not matched to a gene. The CDR3 is made up of 16 amino acids. Germline V lookup: CDR1 SGHRS, CDR2 YFSETQ. The whole variable domain, filled in from reference TRBV5-1 and TRBJ2-3, reads KAGVTQTPRYLIKTRGQQVTLSCSPISGHRSVSWYQQTPGQGLQFLFEYFSETQRNKGNFPGRFSGRQFSNSRSEMNVSTLELGDSALYLCASSQGDYPPTDTQYFGPGTRLTVL.

The gene calls are TRBV20-1 and TRBJ2-1; D not resolved. Germline assignment: CDR1 DFQATT and CDR2 SNEGSKA (reference sequence). This CDR3 comprises 15 residues. With 2 bases removed from V and 3 bases from J, the gap between germline ends came to 14 bases. CDR3 region: CSARKPVADYNEQFF. The DNA of the CDR3 is TGCAGTGCTAGAAAACCGGTCGCCGACTACAATGAGCAGTTCTTC.